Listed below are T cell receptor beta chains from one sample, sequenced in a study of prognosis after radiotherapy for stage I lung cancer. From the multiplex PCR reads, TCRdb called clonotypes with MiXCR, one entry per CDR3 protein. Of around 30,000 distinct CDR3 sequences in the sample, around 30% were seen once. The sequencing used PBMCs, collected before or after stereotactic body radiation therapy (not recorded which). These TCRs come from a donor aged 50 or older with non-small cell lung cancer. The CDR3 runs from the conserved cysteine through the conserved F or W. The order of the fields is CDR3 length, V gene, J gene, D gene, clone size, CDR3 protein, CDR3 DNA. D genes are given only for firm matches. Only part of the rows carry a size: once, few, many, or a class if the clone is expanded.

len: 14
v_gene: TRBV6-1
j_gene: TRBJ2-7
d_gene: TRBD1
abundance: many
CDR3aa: CASSKTGARYEQYF
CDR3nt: TGTGCCAGCAGCAAGACAGGGGCCCGCTACGAGCAGTACTTC

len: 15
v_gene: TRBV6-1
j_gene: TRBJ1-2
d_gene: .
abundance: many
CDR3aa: CAGPPARGTPYGYTF
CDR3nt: TGTGCCGGGCCGCCCGCCAGAGGGACTCCCTATGGCTACACCTTC

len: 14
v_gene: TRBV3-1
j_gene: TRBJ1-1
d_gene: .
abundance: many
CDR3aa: CASSQSTDVTEAFF
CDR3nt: TGTGCCAGCAGCCAAAGCACGGACGTTACTGAAGCTTTCTTT

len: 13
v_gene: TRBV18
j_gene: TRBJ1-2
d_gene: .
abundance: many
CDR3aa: CASSPSRDYGYTF
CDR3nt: TGTGCCAGCTCACCATCCAGGGACTATGGCTACACCTTC

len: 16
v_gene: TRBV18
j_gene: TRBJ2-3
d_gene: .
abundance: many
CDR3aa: CASSPAAGTSTDTQYF
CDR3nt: TGTGCCAGCTCACCAGCGGCAGGAACTAGCACAGATACGCAGTATTTT

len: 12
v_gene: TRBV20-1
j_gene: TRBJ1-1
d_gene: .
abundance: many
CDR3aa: CSATRRNTEAFF
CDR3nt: TGCAGTGCTACCCGAAGGAACACTGAAGCTTTCTTT

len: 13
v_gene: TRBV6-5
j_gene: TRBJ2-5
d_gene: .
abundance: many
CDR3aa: CASSWGWGETQYF
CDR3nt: TGTGCCAGCAGTTGGGGGTGGGGAGAGACCCAGTACTTC

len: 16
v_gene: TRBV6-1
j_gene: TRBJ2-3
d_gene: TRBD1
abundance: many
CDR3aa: CASSEIRGRVTDTQYF
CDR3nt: TGTGCCAGCAGTGAAATCAGGGGGCGCGTCACAGATACGCAGTATTTT

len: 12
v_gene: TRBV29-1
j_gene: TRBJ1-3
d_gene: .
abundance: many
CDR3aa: CSVESGGNTIYF
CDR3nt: TGCAGCGTTGAGAGTGGTGGAAACACCATATATTTT

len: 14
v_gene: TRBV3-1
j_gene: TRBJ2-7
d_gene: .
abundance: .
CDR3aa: CAISQPGTGNEQYF
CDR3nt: TGTGCCATCAGCCAACCCGGGACCGGCAACGAGCAGTACTTC

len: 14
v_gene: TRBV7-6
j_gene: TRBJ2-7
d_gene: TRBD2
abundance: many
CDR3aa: CASSLAAAGDEQYF
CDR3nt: TGTGCCAGCAGCTTAGCGGCAGCGGGAGACGAGCAGTACTTC

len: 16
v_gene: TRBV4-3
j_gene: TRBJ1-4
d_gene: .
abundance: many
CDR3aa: CASSQDPGGSGEKLFF
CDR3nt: TGCGCCAGCAGCCAAGACCCTGGAGGTTCTGGTGAAAAACTGTTTTTT

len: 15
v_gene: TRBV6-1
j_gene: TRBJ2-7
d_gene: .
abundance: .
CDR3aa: CASSPSVTGTYEQYF
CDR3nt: TGTGCCAGCAGCCCATCCGTGACAGGAACCTACGAGCAGTACTTC

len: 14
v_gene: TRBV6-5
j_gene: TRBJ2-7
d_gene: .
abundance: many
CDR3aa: CASSYSQGGGEQYF
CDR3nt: TGTGCCAGCAGTTACTCCCAGGGGGGGGGCGAGCAGTACTTC

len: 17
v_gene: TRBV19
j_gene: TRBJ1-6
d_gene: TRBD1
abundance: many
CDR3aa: CASSSNPRGLYNSPLHF
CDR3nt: TGTGCCAGTAGCTCAAATCCCAGGGGGCTATATAATTCACCCCTCCACTTT

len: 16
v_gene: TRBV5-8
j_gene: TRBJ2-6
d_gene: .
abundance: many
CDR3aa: CASSLAGQPGANVLTF
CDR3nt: TGTGCCAGCAGCTTGGCCGGGCAACCTGGGGCCAACGTCCTGACTTTC

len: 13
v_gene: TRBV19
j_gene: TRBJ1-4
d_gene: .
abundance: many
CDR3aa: CASSIGAYEKLFF
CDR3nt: TGTGCCAGTAGTATTGGGGCTTATGAAAAACTGTTTTTT

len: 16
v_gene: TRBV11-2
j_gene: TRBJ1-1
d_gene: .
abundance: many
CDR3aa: CASSLEGQAMNTEAFF
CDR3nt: TGTGCCAGCAGCTTAGAAGGGCAGGCTATGAACACTGAAGCTTTCTTT

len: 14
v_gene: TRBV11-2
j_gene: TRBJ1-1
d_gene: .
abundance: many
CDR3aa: CASSLEQKGAEAFF
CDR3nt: TGTGCCAGCAGCTTAGAACAAAAGGGCGCTGAAGCTTTCTTT

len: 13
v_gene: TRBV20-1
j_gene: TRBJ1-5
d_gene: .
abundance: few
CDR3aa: CSASLPGNQPQHF
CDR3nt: TGCAGTGCTAGTCTTCCGGGCAATCAGCCCCAGCATTTT

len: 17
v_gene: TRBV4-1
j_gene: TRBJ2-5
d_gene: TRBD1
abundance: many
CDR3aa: CASSQETGGASLETQYF
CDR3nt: TGCGCCAGCAGCCAGGAGACAGGGGGCGCGAGTTTAGAGACCCAGTACTTC

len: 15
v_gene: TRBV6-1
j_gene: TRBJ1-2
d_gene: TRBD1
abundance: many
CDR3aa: CATSGGQGTNYGYTF
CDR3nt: TGTGCCACCTCGGGGGGACAGGGGACAAACTATGGCTACACCTTC

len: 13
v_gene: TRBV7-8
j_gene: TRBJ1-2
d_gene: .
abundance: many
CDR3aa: CASSFTKGHGYTF
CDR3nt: TGTGCCAGCAGCTTTACGAAGGGGCATGGCTACACCTTC

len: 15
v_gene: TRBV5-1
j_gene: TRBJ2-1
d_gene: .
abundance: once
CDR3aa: CASSSYGSSYNEQFF
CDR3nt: TGCGCCAGCAGCTCGTATGGGAGCTCCTACAATGAGCAGTTCTTC

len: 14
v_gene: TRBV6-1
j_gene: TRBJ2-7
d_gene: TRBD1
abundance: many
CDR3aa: CASRGTGSSYEQYF
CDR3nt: TGTGCCAGCAGGGGGACAGGAAGCTCCTACGAGCAGTACTTC

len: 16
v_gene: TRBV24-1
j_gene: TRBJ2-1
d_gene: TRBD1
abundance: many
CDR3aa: CATSDSTRDSYNEQFF
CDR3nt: TGTGCCACCAGTGATTCCACCCGGGACAGCTACAATGAGCAGTTCTTC

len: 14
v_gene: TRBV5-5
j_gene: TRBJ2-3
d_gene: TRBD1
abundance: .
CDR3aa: CASTGQGTADTQYF
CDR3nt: TGTGCCAGCACCGGACAGGGGACAGCAGATACGCAGTATTTT

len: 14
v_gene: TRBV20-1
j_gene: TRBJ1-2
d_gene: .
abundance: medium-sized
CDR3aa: CSAPAGAGHYGYTF
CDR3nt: TGCAGTGCCCCGGCAGGGGCAGGGCACTATGGCTACACCTTC

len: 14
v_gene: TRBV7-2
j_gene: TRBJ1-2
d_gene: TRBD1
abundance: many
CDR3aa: CASSPDRGLYGYTF
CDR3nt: TGTGCCAGCAGTCCGGACAGGGGTCTATATGGCTACACCTTC

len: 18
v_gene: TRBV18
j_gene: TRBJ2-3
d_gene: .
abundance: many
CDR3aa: CASSRTDAGQYPTDTQYF
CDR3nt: TGTGCCAGCTCGCGAACAGATGCGGGACAGTATCCCACAGATACGCAGTATTTT

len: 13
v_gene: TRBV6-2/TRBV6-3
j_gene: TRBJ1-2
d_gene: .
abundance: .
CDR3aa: CASSERRNYGYTF
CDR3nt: TGTGCCAGCAGTGAACGGAGAAACTATGGCTACACCTTC

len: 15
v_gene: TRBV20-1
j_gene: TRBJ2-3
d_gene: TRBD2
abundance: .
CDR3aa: CSASRLPGGGNTQYF
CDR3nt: TGCAGTGCTAGTAGACTCCCGGGGGGGGGAAATACGCAGTATTTT

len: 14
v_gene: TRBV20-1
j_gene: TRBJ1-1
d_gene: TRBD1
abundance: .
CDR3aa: CSARDHRGNTEAFF
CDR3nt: TGCAGTGCTAGAGATCACAGGGGGAACACTGAAGCTTTCTTT

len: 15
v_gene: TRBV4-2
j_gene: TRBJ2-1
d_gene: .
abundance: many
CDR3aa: CASSQGGGPLNEQFF
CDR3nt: TGTGCCAGCAGCCAAGGGGGGGGGCCTTTGAATGAGCAGTTCTTC

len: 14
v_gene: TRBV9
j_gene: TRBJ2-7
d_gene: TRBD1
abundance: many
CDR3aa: CASSVGQRTYEQYF
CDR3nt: TGTGCCAGCAGCGTGGGACAGAGAACCTACGAGCAGTACTTC

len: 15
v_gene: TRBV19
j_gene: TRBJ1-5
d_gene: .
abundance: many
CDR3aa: CASSISPGCNQPQHF
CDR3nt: TGTGCCAGTAGTATCAGCCCCGGCTGCAATCAGCCCCAGCATTTT

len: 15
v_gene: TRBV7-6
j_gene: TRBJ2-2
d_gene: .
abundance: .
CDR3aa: CASSLAGDGAGELFF
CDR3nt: TGTGCCAGCAGCTTAGCTGGGGATGGGGCCGGGGAGCTGTTTTTT

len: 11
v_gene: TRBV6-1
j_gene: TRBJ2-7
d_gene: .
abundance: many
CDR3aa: CASSKSYEQYF
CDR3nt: TGTGCCAGCAGTAAAAGCTACGAGCAGTACTTC

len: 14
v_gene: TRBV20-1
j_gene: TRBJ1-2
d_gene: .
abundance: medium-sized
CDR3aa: CSARDRGLSYGYTF
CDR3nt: TGCAGTGCTAGAGATCGGGGCCTAAGCTATGGCTACACCTTC

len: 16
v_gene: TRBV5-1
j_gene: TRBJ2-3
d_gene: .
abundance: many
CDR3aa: CASRMGLSSGTDTQYF
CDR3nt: TGCGCCAGCAGGATGGGCCTGTCCTCTGGCACAGATACGCAGTATTTT

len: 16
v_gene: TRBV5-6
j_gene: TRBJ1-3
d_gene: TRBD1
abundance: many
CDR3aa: CASSFATGVGGNTIYF
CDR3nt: TGTGCCAGCAGCTTTGCCACAGGGGTTGGTGGAAACACCATATATTTT

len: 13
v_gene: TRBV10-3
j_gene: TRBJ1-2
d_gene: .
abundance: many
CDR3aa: CAISERDIYGYTF
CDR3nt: TGTGCCATCAGTGAAAGGGACATCTATGGCTACACCTTC

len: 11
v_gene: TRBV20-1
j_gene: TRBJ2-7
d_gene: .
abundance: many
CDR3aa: CSARGGYEQYF
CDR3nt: TGCAGTGCTAGGGGGGGCTACGAGCAGTACTTC

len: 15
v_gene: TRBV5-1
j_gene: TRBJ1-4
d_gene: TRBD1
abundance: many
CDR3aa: CASSTLGQGEEKLFF
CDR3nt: TGCGCCAGCAGCACTCTGGGACAGGGAGAGGAAAAACTGTTTTTT

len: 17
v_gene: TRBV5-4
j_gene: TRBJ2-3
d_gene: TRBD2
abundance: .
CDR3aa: CASSFSRGLAVTDTQYF
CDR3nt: TGTGCCAGCAGCTTTTCTAGAGGACTAGCGGTCACAGATACGCAGTATTTT

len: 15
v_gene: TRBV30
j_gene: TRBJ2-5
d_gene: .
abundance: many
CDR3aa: CAWNKGEGGDETQYF
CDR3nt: TGTGCCTGGAACAAAGGGGAGGGGGGGGATGAGACCCAGTACTTC

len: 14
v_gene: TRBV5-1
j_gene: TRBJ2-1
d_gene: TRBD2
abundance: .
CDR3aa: CASSLPSGGHEQFF
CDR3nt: TGCGCCAGCAGCTTGCCTAGCGGGGGCCATGAGCAGTTCTTC

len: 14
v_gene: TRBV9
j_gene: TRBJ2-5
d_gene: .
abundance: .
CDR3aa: CASSVGVHQETQYF
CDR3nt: TGTGCCAGCAGCGTAGGGGTACATCAAGAGACCCAGTACTTC

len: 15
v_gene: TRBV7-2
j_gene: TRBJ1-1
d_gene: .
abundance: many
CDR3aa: CASSLAVIYNTEAFF
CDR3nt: TGTGCCAGCAGCTTAGCGGTTATATACAACACTGAAGCTTTCTTT

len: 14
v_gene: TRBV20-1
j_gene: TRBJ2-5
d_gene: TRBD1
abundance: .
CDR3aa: CSARDRGRDETQYF
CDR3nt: TGCAGTGCTAGGGACAGGGGGCGCGATGAGACCCAGTACTTC

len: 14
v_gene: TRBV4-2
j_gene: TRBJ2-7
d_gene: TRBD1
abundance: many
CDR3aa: CASSQGQGSYEQYF
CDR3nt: TGTGCCAGCAGCCAAGGACAGGGGTCCTACGAGCAGTACTTC

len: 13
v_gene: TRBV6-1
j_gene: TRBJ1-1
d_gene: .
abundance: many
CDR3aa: CASSETSRVGAFF
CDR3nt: TGTGCCAGCAGTGAAACGAGTAGGGTCGGGGCTTTCTTT

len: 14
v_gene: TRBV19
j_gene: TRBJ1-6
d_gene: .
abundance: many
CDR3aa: CASSMGALGSPLHF
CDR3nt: TGTGCCAGTAGTATGGGGGCCCTCGGATCACCCCTCCACTTT

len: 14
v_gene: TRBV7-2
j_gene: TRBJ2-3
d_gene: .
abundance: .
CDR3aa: CASNLTRWLDTQYF
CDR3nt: TGTGCCAGCAACTTGACTAGATGGTTGGATACGCAGTATTTT

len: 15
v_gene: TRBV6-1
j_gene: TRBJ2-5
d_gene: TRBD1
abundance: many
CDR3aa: CASSPGQGRKVTQYF
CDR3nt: TGTGCCAGCAGCCCAGGACAGGGGCGCAAAGTGACCCAGTACTTC

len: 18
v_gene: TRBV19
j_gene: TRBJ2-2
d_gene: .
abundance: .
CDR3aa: CASRRRAIVQVYTGELFF
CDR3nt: TGTGCCAGTAGACGCCGGGCCATAGTACAGGTCTACACCGGGGAGCTGTTTTTT

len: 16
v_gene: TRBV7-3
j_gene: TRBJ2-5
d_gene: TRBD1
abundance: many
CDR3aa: CASRKPGQESQETQYF
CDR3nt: TGTGCCAGCAGGAAACCGGGACAGGAATCCCAGGAGACCCAGTACTTC